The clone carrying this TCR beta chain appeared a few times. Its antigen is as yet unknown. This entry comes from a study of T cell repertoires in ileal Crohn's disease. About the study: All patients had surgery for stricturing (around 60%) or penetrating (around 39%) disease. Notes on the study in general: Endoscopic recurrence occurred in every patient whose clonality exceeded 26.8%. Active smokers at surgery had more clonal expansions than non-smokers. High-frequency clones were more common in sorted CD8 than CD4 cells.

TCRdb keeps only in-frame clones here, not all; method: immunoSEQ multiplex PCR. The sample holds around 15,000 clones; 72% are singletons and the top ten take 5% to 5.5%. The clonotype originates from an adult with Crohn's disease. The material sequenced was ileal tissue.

The CDR3 sequence: CASSSSGNQPQHF. Written as DNA, the CDR3 is TGTGCCAGCAGTTCCAGCGGCAATCAGCCCCAGCATTTT. The V call is TRBV27, the J call TRBJ1-5; D not certain. Germline CDR1 reads MNHEY; CDR2 reads SMNVEV (reference sequence). The length of the CDR3 is 13 residues. The V gene lost 4 bases and the J gene lost 2 bases, with 6 bases spanning the gap.